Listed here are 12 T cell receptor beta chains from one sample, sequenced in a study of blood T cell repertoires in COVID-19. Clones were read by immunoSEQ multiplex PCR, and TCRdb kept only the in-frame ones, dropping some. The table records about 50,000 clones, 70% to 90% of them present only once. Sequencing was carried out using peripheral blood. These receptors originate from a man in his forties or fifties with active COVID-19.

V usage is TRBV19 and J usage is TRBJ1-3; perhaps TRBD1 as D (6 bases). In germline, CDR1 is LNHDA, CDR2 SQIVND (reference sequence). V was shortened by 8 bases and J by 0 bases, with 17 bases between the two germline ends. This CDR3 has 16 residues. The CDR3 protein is CASVLQGTLSGNTIYF. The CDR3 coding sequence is TGTGCCAGTGTGTTACAGGGAACACTCTCTGGAAACACCATATATTTT.

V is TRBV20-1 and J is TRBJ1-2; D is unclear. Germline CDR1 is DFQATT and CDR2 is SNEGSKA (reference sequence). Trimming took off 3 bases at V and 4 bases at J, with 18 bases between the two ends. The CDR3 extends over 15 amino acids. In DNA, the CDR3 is TGCAGTGCTAGTGATACCCGAGACAACCGCTATGGCTACACCTTC. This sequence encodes CSASDTRDNRYGYTF.

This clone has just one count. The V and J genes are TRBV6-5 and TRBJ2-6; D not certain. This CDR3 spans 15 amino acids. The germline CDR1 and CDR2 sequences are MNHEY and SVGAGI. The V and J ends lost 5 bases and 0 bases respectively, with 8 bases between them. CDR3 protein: CASSRSTSGANVLTF. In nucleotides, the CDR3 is TGTGCCAGCAGTCGCAGTACCTCTGGGGCCAACGTCCTGACTTTC.

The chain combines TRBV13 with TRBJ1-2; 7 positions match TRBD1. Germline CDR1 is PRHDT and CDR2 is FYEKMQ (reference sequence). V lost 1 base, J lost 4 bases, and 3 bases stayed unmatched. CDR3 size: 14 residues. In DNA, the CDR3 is TGTGCCAGCAGCTTAGAAAGGGGGCCCTATGGCTACACCTTC. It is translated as CASSLERGPYGYTF.

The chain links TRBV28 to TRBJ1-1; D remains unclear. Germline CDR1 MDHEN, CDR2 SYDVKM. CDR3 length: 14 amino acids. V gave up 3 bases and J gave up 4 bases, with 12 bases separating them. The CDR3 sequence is CASSFQAGSTEAFF. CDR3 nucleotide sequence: TGTGCCAGCAGTTTCCAGGCTGGGAGCACTGAAGCTTTCTTT. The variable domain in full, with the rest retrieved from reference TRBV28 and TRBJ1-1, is DVKVTQSSRYLVKRTGEKVFLECVQDMDHENMFWYRQDPGLGLRLIYFSYDVKMKEKGDIPEGYSVSREKKERFSLILESASTNQTSMYLCASSFQAGSTEAFFGQGTRLTVV.

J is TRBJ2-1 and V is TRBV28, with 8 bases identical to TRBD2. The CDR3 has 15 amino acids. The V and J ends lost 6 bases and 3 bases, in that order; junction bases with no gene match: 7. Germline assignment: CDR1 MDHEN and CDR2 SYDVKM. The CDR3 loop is CASRDFSGIYNEQFF. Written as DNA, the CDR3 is TGTGCCAGCAGGGATTTTAGCGGGATCTACAATGAGCAGTTCTTC.

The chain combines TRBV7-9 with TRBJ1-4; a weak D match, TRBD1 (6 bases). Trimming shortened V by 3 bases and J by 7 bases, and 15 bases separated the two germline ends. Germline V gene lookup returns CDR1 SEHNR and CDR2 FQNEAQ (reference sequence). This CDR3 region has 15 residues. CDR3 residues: CASSLSTGSSEKLFF. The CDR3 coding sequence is TGTGCCAGCAGCTTGAGTACAGGGAGTTCTGAAAAACTGTTTTTT.

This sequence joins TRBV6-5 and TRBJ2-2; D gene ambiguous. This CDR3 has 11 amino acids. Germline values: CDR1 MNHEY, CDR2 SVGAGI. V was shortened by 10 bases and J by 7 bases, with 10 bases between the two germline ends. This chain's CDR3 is CATTYSGELFF. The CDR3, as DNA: TGTGCCACCACCTACAGCGGGGAGCTGTTTTTT.

The CDR3 DNA is TGTGCCTGGAGTGTACCCGGACAGGGGCAATCACCCCTCCACTTT. It encodes CAWSVPGQGQSPLHF. The V and J genes are TRBV30 and TRBJ1-6; TRBD1 matches at 9 bases. Germline trimming cut 0 bases from V and 10 bases from J; bases unmatched to any gene: 7. Germline-derived CDR1 and CDR2 are GTSNPN and SVGIG (reference sequence). There are 15 residues in the CDR3.

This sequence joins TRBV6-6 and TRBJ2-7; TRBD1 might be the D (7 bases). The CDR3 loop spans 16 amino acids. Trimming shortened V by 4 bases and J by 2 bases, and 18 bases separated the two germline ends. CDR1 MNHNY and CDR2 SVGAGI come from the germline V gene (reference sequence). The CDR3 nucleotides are TGTGCCAGCAGTTCCGCGACCGCAGGGGGGCCCTACGAGCAGTACTTC. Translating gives CASSSATAGGPYEQYF.

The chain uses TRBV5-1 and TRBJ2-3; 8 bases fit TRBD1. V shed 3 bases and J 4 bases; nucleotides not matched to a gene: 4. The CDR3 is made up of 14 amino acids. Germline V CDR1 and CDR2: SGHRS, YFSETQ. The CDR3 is CASSSTGVSDTQYF. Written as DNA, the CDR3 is TGCGCCAGCAGCTCGACAGGGGTGTCAGATACGCAGTATTTT.

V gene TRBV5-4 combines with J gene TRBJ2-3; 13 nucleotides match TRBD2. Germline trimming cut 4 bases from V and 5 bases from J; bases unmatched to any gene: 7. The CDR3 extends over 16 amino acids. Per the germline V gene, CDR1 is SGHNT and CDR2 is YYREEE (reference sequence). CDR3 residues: CASSPGLAGVGDTQYF. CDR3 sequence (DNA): TGTGCCAGCAGCCCCGGACTAGCGGGAGTCGGAGATACGCAGTATTTT. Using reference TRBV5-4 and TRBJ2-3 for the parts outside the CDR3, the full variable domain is ETGVTQSPTHLIKTRGQQVTLRCSSQSGHNTVSWYQQALGQGPQFIFQYYREEENGRGNFPPRFSGLQFPNYSSELNVNALELDDSALYLCASSPGLAGVGDTQYFGPGTRLTVL.